This T cell receptor (beta chain) came from a study of radiation and T cells in renal cell carcinoma (dated by TCRdb to the early 2020s). Context from the whole study: In total, 50 to 60 samples, comprising 25 or so tumors and some 27 peripheral blood samples, were subjected to TCR beta sequencing. The final blood draw was performed at 4 weeks after radiation, at the same time as nephrectomy. A total of 3.5 million to 4.5 million unique CDR3 nucleotide sequences, encoding 2.5 million to 3 million unique CDR3 amino acid sequences, were found across all 50 or so samples. General conclusions and limits of the study: Because pretreatment tumor biopsies were not available, the study could not determine whether clonotypes were already present within the tumor at baseline. With a single-armed trial design, the study had no way to address how radiation dose or scheduling affects the TCR repertoire. Tracking of blood repertoire dynamics stopped at approximately 4 weeks after treatment, with no follow-up past that point. An increase in top tumor clonotypes in blood was observed from baseline to 2 weeks post-radiation, followed by contraction by 4 weeks, which was taken to suggest transient expansion of tumor-resident clones.

Remarks on this clone: The antigen it recognizes is unknown. Base qualities are not at hand, and no much larger clone is one base apart.

Germline trimming amounts to 5 bases on V and 1 base on J, with 10 as the count of junction bases outside the gene matches. The CDR3 sequence holds 17 residues, the cysteine and phenylalanine included. Here the CDR3 DNA is all that survives: 51 bases in frame from base 1. From the germline V gene, CDR1 is LGHNT and CDR2 is FRNRAP. TCR beta libraries were generated from genomic DNA with the immunoSEQ kit, following the manufacturer's recommendations. To prepare the libraries, a first multiplex PCR with proprietary primers was run, followed by a second PCR that added unique barcodes, and a bead cleanup was done after each round. A positive control reaction and a negative control reaction, both provided in the kit, were run with every batch of samples. The final libraries underwent checking on an Agilent 4200 TapeStation D1000 ScreenTape, volumetric pooling, and quantification by qPCR. Sequencing was performed on an Illumina NextSeq500 with a MidOutput 150-cycle cartridge, and 156 Read1 and 15 Index1 cycles were run with kit custom primers. The pooled library was loaded at 0.85 to 1 pM, with an approximately 20% PhiX control spiked in. In the original analysis: The vendor-processed data were analyzed in R, and a clonotype was defined as all T cells that share the same CDR3 nucleotide sequence. For clone abundance analyses, frequencies were normalized to the 10,000 most abundant clones per sample. Public T cell clones, which averaged fewer than five per sample, were excluded before analysis. Tumor-enriched clonotypes and baseline blood-enriched clonotypes were defined as those with an abundance difference of at least 32-fold between compartments. A beta-binomial differential abundance model was used to identify clonotypes that were expanded or contracted between blood time points. Tumor-blood repertoire similarity was measured with the Baroni-Urbani and Buser coefficient, and group comparisons used two-tailed Wilcoxon tests in R. In TCRdb, the immuneACCESS table is reduced to in-frame sequences with V and J assigned. These tables do not hold every clone; where another copy was compared, an unresolved V gene accounts for under half, and the others remain unexplained. From that table come the V and J calls and clone size; the DNA was used to work out D and trimming. The sample data list about 83,000 clones, and roughly 85% of these were observed just once. The top ten hold over 2% of the sample.

The sample's time point, from its label and the paper: blood 4 weeks post-SBRT, at nephrectomy. The treatment or condition tag for this specimen amounts to: 15 Gy SBRT to primary tumor, nephrectomy 4 weeks later. Samples came from a clinical trial, in which primary renal cell carcinomas received 15 Gy stereotactic body radiation therapy followed by nephrectomy 4 weeks later. Serial peripheral blood from radiation-treated patients was sampled at baseline, 2 weeks and 4 weeks after SBRT to track tumor-enriched clonotypes. Renal cell carcinoma with clear cell pathology was present in all patients. Genomic DNA for TCR sequencing was prepared using the QIAamp DNA Blood Mini Kit (Qiagen). Samples were included in the analyses only if all quality control checks were passed.

The origin of this receptor is a woman in her sixties or seventies with renal cell carcinoma. The rearranged chain carries TRBV12-5 and TRBJ2-2, and 7 bases in between align with TRBD1. This specimen consisted of blood, obtained from a patient whose treatment included radiotherapy and nephrectomy. The CDR3 is CASGPGTARGNTGELFF. In nucleotides, the sequence is TGTGCTAGTGGTCCCGGGACAGCGAGGGGGAACACCGGGGAGCTGTTTTTT.